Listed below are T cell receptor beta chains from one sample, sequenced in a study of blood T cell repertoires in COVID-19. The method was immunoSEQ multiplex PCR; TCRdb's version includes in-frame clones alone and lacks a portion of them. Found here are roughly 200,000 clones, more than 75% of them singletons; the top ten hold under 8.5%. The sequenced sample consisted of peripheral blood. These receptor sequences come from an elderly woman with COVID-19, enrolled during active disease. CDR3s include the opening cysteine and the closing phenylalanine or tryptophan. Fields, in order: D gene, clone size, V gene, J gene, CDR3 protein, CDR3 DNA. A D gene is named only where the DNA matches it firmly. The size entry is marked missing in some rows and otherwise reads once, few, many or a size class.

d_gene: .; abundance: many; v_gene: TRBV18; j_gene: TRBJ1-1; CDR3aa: CASSPAVIGTEAFF; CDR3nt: TGTGCCAGCTCACCTGCGGTTATCGGCACTGAAGCTTTCTTT
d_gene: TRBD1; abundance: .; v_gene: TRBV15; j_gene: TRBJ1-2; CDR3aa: CATSRATGANYGYTF; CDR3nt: TGTGCCACCAGCAGAGCGACAGGGGCCAACTATGGCTACACCTTC
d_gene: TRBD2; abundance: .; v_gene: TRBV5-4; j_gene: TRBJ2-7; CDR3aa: CASSAGTKPYEQYF; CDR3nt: TGTGCCAGCAGCGCCGGGACTAAACCCTACGAGCAGTACTTC
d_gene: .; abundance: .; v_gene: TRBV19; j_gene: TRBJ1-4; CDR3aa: CASSMGRRDKLFF; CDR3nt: TGTGCCAGTAGTATGGGAAGGAGGGACAAACTGTTTTTT
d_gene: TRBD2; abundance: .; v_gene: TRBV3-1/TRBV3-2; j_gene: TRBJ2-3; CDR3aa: CASSQGVSAGGRNTQYF; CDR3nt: TGTGCCAGCAGCCAAGGAGTTTCAGCGGGGGGTCGGAATACGCAGTATTTT
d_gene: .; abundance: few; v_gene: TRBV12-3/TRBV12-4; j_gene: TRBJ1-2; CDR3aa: CASSFSYGYTF; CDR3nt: TGTGCCAGCAGTTTCAGCTATGGCTACACCTTC
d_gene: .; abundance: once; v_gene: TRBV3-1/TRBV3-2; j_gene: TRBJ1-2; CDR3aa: CASSQGLLLSNYGYTF; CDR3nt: TGTGCCAGCAGCCAAGGCCTACTTCTTTCTAACTATGGCTACACCTTC
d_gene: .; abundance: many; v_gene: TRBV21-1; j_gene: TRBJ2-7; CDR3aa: CASRTGARESIRHTGTYEQYF; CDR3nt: TGTGCCAGCCGGACAGGGGCCCGTGAGTCCATTAGACACACCGGCACCTACGAGCAGTACTTC
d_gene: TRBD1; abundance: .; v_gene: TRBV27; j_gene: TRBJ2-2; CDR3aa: CASSQDRGSTGELFF; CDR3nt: TGTGCCAGCAGTCAGGACAGGGGAAGCACCGGGGAGCTGTTTTTT
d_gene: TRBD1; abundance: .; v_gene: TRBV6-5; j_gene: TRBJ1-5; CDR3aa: CATRQGDGNQPQHF; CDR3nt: TGTGCCACCCGACAGGGGGACGGTAATCAGCCCCAGCATTTT
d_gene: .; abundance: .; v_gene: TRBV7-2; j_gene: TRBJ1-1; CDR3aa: CASSATAPSNTEAFF; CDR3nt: TGTGCCAGCAGCGCGACTGCTCCCTCGAACACTGAAGCTTTCTTT
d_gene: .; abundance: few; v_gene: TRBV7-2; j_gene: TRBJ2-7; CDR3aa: CASSLRRDSYEQYF; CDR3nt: TGTGCCAGCAGCTTAAGGCGGGACTCCTACGAGCAGTACTTC
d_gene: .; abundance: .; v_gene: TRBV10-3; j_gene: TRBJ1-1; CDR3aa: CAIATTNTEAFF; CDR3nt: TGTGCCATCGCCACTACGAACACTGAAGCTTTCTTT
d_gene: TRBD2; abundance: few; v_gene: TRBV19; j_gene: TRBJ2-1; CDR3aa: CASSRELARISNEQFF; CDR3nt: TGTGCCAGTAGTAGGGAACTAGCGAGGATCTCCAATGAGCAGTTCTTC
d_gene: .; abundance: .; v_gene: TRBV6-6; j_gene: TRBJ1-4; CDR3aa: CASRPTYSLTNEKLFF; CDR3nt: TGTGCCAGCAGACCAACGTACAGTTTAACTAATGAAAAACTGTTTTTT
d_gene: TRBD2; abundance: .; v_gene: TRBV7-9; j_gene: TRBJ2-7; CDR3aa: CASLLAGSVEQYF; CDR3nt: TGTGCCAGCCTACTAGCGGGGTCTGTTGAGCAGTACTTC
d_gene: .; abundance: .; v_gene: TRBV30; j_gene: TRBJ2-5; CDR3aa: CAWSDSETQYF; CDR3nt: TGTGCCTGGAGTGACAGTGAGACCCAGTACTTC
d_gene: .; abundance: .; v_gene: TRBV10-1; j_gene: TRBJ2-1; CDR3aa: CASSPFVAGTGNEQFF; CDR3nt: TGCGCCAGCAGTCCATTCGTAGCGGGGACAGGGAATGAGCAGTTCTTC
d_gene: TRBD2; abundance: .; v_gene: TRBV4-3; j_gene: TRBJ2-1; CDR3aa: CASSHGLAGNEQFF; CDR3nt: TGCGCCAGCAGCCATGGACTAGCAGGCAATGAGCAGTTCTTC
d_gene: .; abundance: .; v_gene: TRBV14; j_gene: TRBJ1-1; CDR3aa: CASSQVRRGEAFF; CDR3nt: TGTGCCAGCAGCCAAGTCAGGCGGGGTGAAGCTTTCTTT
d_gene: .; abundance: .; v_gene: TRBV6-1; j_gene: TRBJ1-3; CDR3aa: CASSELVTGAGNTIYF; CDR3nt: TGTGCCAGCAGTGAACTAGTCACGGGGGCTGGAAACACCATATATTTT
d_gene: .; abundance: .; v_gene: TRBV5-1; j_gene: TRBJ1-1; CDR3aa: CASSFTVNTEAFF; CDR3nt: TGCGCCAGCAGCTTTACGGTGAACACTGAAGCTTTCTTT
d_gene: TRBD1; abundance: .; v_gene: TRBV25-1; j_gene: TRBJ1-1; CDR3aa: CASSVDRDTEAFF; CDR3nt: TGTGCCAGCAGTGTCGACAGGGACACTGAAGCTTTCTTT
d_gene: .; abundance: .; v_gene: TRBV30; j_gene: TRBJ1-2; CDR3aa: CAWRGGGVRRGSTF; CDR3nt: TGTGCCTGGAGGGGGGGTGGCGTACGAAGAGGGAGCACCTTC
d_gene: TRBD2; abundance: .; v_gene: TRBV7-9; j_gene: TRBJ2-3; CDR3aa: CASSLTSGGRDTQYF; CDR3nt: TGTGCCAGCAGCTTGACTAGCGGGGGGAGGGATACGCAGTATTTT
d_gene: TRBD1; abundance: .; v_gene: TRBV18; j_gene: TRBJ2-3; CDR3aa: CASSPPRDRGLDTQYF; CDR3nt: TGTGCCAGCTCACCACCGCGGGACAGGGGGTTAGATACGCAGTATTTT
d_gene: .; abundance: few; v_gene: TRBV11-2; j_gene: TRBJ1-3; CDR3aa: CASSLGWANSGNTIYF; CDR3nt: TGTGCCAGCAGCTTAGGATGGGCGAACTCTGGAAACACCATATATTTT
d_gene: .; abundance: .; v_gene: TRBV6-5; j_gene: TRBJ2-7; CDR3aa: CASSFAGTTRDEQYF; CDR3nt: TGTGCCAGCAGTTTCGCCGGGACAACCCGCGACGAGCAGTACTTC
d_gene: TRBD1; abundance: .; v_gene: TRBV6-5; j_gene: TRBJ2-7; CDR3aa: CASRAGTGVNEQYF; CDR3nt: TGTGCCAGCAGAGCCGGGACAGGGGTCAACGAGCAGTACTTC
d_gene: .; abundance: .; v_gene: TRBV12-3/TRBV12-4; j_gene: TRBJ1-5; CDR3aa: CASREGNHQPQHF; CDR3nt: TGTGCCAGCAGGGAGGGAAACCATCAGCCCCAGCATTTT
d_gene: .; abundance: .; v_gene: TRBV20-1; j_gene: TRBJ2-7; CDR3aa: CSASSGSTSSYEQYF; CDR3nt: TGCAGTGCTAGTTCGGGCTCGACTAGCTCCTACGAGCAGTACTTC
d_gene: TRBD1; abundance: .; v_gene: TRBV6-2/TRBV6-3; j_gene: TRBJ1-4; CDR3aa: CASSLQGASREKLFF; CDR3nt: TGTGCCAGCAGCCTCCAGGGGGCCTCGAGAGAAAAACTGTTTTTT
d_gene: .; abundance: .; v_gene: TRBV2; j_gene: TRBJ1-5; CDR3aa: CASRARTSNQPQHF; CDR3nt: TGTGCCAGCAGGGCCCGGACAAGCAATCAGCCCCAGCATTTT
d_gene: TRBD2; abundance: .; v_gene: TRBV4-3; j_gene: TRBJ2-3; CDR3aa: CASSQGGGGASTDTQYF; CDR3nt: TGCGCCAGCAGCCAAGGGGGGGGAGGGGCGAGCACAGATACGCAGTATTTT
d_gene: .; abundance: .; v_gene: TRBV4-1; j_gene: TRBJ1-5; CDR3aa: CASSPIGLGGSQPQHF; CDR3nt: TGCGCCAGCAGCCCCATAGGTCTAGGGGGTTCTCAGCCCCAGCATTTT
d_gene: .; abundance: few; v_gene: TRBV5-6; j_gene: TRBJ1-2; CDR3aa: CASSLALFGGYTF; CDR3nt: TGTGCCAGCAGCTTGGCTCTGTTCGGGGGCTACACCTTC
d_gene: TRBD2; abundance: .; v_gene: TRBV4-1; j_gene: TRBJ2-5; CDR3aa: CASSQEHSGGIRETQYF; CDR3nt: TGCGCCAGCAGCCAAGAACATAGCGGGGGGATTCGGGAGACCCAGTACTTC
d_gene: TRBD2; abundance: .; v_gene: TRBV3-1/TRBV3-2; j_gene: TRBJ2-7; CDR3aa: CASSLTSGEQYF; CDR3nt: TGTGCCAGCAGCCTTACTAGCGGCGAGCAGTACTTC
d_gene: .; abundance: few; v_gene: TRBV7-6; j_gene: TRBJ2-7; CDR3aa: CASSLRPGSEQYF; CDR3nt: TGTGCCAGCAGCCTTAGACCGGGGAGCGAGCAGTACTTC
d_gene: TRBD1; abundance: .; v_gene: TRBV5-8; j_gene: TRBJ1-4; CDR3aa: CASSSGQGMEKLFF; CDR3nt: TGTGCCAGCAGCTCCGGACAGGGGATGGAAAAACTGTTTTTT
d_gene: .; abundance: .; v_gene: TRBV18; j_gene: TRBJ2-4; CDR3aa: CASSDRQDKNIQYF; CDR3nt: TGTGCCAGCTCAGACCGACAGGACAAAAACATTCAGTACTTC
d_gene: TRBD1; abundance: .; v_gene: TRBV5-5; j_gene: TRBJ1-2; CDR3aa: CASSLTGVTYGYTF; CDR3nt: TGTGCCAGCAGCTTGACAGGGGTTACCTATGGCTACACCTTC
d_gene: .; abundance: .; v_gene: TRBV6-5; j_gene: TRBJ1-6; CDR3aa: CASRHSNSPLHF; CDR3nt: TGTGCCAGCAGACACAGCAATTCACCCCTCCACTTT
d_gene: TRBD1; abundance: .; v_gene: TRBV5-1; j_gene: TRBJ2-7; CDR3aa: CASSPQGDSYEQYF; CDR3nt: TGCGCCAGCAGCCCCCAGGGGGACTCCTACGAGCAGTACTTC
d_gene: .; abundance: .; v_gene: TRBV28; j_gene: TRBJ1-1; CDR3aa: CASSLNGRPTNTEAFF; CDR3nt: TGTGCCAGCAGTTTAAATGGCAGGCCGACAAACACTGAAGCTTTCTTT
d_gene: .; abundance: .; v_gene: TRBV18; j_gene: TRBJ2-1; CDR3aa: CASSPPDAGYNEQFF; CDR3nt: TGTGCCAGCTCACCACCAGACGCGGGCTACAATGAGCAGTTCTTC
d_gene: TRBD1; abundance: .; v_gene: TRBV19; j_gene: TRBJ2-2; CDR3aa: CASSTGTVTGELFF; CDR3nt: TGTGCCAGTAGTACCGGGACAGTCACCGGGGAGCTGTTTTTT
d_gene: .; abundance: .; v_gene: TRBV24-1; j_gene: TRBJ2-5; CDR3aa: CATSDTWQLGGETQYF; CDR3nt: TGTGCCACCAGTGATACTTGGCAGCTGGGAGGAGAGACCCAGTACTTC
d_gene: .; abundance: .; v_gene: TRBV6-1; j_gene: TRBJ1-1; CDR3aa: CASSEQGNGNTEAFF; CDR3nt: TGTGCCAGCAGTGAACAGGGGAATGGGAACACTGAAGCTTTCTTT
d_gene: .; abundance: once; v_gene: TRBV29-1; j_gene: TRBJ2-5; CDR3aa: CSVEGQNQETQYF; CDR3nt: TGCAGCGTTGAAGGACAGAACCAAGAGACCCAGTACTTC
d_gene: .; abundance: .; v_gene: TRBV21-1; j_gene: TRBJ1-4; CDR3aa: CASSKGRTPARDIEKLFF; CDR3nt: TGTGCCAGCAGCAAAGGGCGGACACCGGCCCGTGATATCGAAAAACTGTTTTTT
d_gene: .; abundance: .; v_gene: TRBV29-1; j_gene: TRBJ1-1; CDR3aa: CSVELTENTEAFF; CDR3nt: TGCAGCGTAGAGCTGACAGAGAACACTGAAGCTTTCTTT
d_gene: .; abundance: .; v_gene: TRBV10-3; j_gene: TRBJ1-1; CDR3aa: CAISERGGRGTEAFF; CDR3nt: TGTGCCATCAGTGAGAGGGGGGGGCGAGGCACTGAAGCTTTCTTT
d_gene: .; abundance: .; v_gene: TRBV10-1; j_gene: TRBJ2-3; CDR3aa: CASSHGDFSTDTQYF; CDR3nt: TGCGCCAGCAGCCATGGGGACTTTAGCACAGATACGCAGTATTTT
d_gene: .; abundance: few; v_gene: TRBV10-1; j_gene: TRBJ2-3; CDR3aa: CASSSGKTQYF; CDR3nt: TGCGCCAGCAGTTCAGGGAAGACGCAGTATTTT
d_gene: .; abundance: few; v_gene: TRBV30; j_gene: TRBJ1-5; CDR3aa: CAWSYQGNQPQHF; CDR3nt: TGTGCCTGGAGTTATCAGGGAAATCAGCCCCAGCATTTT
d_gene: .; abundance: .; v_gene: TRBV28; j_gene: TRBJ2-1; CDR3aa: CASSSGQFSYNEQFF; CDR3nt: TGTGCCAGCAGTTCCGGACAGTTCTCCTACAATGAGCAGTTCTTC
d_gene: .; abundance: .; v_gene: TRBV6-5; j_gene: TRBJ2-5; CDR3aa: CASSYSLSLNGETQYF; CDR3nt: TGTGCCAGCAGTTACTCGTTGTCTCTCAACGGAGAGACCCAGTACTTC
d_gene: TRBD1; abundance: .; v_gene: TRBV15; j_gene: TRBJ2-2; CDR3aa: CAQESGQGVDTGELFF; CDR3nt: TGTGCCCAGGAGTCGGGACAGGGGGTAGACACCGGGGAGCTGTTTTTT
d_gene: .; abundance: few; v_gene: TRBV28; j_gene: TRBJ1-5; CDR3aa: CASTLGSRNQPQHF; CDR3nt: TGTGCCAGCACCCTGGGCAGTCGCAATCAGCCCCAGCATTTT